This T cell receptor (beta chain) is from a study of chronic HIV infection and antiretroviral therapy. The CDR3 runs 14 residues. Germline V gene sequence: CDR1 LNHDA, CDR2 SQIVND (reference sequence). V was trimmed by 6 bases and J by 0 bases, leaving 11 bases between them. TCRdb fed the 5' RACE reads into MiXCR, producing one record per CDR3 protein. This table has approximately 40,000 distinct CDR3 sequences, roughly 8.8% appearing once. Sequenced material: peripheral blood. The receptor was isolated from an adult who had HIV and had not received antiretroviral therapy, or was an uninfected healthy control (not recorded which). V and J are TRBV19 and TRBJ1-2; D perhaps matches TRBD1 (5 bases). CDR3: CASSRQNTNYGYTF. For the CDR3, the DNA is TGTGCCAGTAGCCGACAGAATACTAACTATGGCTACACCTTC.